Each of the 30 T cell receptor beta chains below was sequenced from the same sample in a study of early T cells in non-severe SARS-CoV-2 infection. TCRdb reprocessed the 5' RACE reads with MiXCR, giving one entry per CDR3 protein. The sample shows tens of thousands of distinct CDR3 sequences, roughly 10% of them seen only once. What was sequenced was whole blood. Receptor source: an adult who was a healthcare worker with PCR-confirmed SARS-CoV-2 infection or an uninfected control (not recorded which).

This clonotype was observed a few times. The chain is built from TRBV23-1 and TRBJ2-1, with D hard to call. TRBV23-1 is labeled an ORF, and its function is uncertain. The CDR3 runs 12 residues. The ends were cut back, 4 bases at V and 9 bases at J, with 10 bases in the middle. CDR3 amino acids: CASSLSLLEQFF. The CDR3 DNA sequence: TGCGCCAGCAGTCTTTCCCTCCTTGAGCAGTTCTTC.

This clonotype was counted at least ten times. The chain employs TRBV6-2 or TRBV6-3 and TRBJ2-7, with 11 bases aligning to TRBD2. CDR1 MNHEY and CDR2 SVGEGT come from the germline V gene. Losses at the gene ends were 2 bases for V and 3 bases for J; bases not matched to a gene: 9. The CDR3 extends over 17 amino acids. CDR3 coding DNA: TGTGCCAGCAGTTACCCGGGACTAGCGGAAGCTATCTACGAGCAGTACTTC. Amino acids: CASSYPGLAEAIYEQYF.

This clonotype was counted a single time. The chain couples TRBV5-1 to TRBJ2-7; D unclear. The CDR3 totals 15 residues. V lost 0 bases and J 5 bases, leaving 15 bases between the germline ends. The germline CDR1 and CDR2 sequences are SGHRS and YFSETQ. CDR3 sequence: CASSLEPHGVNEQYF. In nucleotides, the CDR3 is TGCGCCAGCAGCTTGGAACCGCACGGAGTTAACGAGCAGTACTTC.

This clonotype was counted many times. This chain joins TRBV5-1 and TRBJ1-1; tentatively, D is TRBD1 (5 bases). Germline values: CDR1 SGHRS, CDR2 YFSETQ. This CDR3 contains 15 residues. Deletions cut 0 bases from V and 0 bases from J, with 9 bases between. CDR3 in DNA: TGCGCCAGCAGCTTGGGATGGGGCCTGAACACTGAAGCTTTCTTT. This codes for CASSLGWGLNTEAFF.

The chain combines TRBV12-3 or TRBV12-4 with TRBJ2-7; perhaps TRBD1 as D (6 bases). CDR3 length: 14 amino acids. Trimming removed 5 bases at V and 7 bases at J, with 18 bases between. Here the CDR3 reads CASSPPRQAEEQYF. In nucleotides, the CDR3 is TGTGCCAGCAGTCCTCCCCGACAGGCTGAGGAGCAGTACTTC.

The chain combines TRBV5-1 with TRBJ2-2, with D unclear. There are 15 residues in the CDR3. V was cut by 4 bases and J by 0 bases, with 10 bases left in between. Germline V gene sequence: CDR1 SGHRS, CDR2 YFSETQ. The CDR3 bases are TGCGCCAGCAGCCCCCGTTCTTCGAACACCGGGGAGCTGTTTTTT. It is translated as CASSPRSSNTGELFF. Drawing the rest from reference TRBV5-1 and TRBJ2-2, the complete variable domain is KAGVTQTPRYLIKTRGQQVTLSCSPISGHRSVSWYQQTPGQGLQFLFEYFSETQRNKGNFPGRFSGRQFSNSRSEMNVSTLELGDSALYLCASSPRSSNTGELFFGEGSRLTVL.

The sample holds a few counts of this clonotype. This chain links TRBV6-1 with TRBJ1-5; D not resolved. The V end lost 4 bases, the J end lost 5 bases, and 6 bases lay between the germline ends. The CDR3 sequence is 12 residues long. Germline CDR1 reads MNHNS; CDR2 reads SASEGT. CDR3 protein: CASSVGDQPQHF. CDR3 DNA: TGTGCCAGCAGTGTCGGGGATCAGCCCCAGCATTTT.

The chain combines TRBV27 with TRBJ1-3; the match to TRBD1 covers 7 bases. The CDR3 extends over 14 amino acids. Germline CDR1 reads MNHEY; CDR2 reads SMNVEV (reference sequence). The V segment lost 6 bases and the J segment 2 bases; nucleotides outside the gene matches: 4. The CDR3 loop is CASRPTGAGNTIYF. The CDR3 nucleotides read TGTGCCAGCAGACCCACAGGGGCTGGAAACACCATATATTTT.

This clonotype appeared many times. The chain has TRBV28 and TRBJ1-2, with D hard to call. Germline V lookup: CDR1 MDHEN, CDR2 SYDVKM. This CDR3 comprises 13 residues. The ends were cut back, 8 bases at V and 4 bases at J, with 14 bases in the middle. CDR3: CASVAGLVYGYTF. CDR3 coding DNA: TGTGCCAGCGTTGCCGGCCTTGTCTATGGCTACACCTTC.

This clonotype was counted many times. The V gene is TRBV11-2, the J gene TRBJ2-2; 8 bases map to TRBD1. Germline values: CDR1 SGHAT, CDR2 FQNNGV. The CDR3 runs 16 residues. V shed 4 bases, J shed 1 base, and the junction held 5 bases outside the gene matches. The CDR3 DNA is TGTGCCAGCAGCTCAAGCACAGGGGGGAACACCGGGGAGCTGTTTTTT. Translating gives CASSSSTGGNTGELFF.

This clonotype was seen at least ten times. The CDR3: CASSQEGLKAGGYTF. The CDR3 DNA reads TGCGCCAGCAGCCAAGAGGGACTTAAAGCAGGGGGCTACACCTTC. The J gene is TRBJ1-2, the V gene TRBV4-1; perhaps TRBD1 as D (5 bases). The V end was cut by 0 bases, the J end by 8 bases, with 16 bases between. Germline CDR1 is MGHRA and CDR2 is YSYEKL. The CDR3 spans 15 residues.

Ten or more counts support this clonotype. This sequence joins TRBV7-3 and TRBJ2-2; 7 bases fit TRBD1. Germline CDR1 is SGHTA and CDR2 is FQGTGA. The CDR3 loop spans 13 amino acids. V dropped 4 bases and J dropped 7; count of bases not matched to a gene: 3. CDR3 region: CASSSAGGGELFF. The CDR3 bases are TGTGCCAGCAGCTCAGCAGGGGGCGGGGAGCTGTTTTTT. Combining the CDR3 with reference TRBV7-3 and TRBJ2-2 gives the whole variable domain GAGVSQTPSNKVTEKGKYVELRCDPISGHTALYWYRQSLGQGPEFLIYFQGTGAADDSGLPNDRFFAVRPEGSVSTLKIQRTERGDSAVYLCASSSAGGGELFFGEGSRLTVL.

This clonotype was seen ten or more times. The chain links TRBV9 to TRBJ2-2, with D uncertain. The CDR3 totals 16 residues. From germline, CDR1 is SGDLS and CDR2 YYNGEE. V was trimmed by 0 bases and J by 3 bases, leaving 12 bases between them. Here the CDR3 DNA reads TGTGCCAGCAGCGTAGTAGCAGACCCTTACACCGGGGAGCTGTTTTTT. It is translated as CASSVVADPYTGELFF. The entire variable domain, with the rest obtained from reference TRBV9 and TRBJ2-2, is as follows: DSGVTQTPKHLITATGQRVTLRCSPRSGDLSVYWYQQSLDQGLQFLIQYYNGEERAKGNILERFSAQQFPDLHSELNLSSLELGDSALYFCASSVVADPYTGELFFGEGSRLTVL.

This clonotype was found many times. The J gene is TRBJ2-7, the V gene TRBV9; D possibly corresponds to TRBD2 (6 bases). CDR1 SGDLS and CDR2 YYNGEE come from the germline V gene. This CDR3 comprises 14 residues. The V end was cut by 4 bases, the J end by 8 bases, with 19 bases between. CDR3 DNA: TGTGCCAGCAGCCCCCGGGACTTCGCCTTTAAGCAGTACTTC. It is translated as CASSPRDFAFKQYF.

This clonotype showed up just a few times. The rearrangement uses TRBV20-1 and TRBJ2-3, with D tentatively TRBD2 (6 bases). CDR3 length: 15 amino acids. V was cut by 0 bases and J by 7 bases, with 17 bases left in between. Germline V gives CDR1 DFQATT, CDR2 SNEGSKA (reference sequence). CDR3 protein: CSARDLGTGRNTQYF. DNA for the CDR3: TGCAGTGCTAGAGATCTTGGGACTGGGCGAAATACGCAGTATTTT.

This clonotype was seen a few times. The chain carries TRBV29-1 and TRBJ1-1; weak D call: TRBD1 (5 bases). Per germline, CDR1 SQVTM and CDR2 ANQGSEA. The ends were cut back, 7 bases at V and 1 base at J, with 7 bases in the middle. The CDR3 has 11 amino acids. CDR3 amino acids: CSGGQNTEAFF. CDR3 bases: TGCAGCGGCGGACAGAACACTGAAGCTTTCTTT.

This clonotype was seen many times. The CDR3 sequence: CASSRAGTSGNTIYF. Here the CDR3 DNA reads TGTGCCAGCAGTCGTGCCGGCACCTCTGGAAACACCATATATTTT. J is TRBJ1-3 and V is TRBV7-9, with no clear D. This CDR3 is 15 amino acids long. Trimming stripped 6 bases from V and 0 bases from J, with 12 bases between. In germline, CDR1 is SEHNR, CDR2 FQNEAQ (reference sequence).

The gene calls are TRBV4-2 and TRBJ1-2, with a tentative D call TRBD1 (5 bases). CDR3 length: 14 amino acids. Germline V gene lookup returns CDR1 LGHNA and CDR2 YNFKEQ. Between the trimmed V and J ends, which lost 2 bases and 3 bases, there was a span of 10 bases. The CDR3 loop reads CASSQRDSHYGYTF. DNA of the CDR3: TGTGCCAGCAGCCAACGTGACAGCCACTATGGCTACACCTTC.

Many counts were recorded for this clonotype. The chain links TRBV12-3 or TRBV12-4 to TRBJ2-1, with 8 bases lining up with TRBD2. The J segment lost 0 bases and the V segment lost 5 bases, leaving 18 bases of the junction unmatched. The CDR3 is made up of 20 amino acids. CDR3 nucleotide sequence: TGTGCCAGCAGTGGAATCTCACTAGCGGAGGGACTTAGCTCCTACAATGAGCAGTTCTTC. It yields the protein CASSGISLAEGLSSYNEQFF.

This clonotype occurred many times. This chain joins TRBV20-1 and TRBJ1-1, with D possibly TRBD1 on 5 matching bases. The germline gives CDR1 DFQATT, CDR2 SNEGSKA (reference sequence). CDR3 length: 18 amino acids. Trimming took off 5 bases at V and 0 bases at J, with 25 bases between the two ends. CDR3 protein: CSAPKGALGPEMNTEAFF. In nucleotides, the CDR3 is TGCAGTGCTCCGAAAGGGGCTCTCGGCCCAGAAATGAACACTGAAGCTTTCTTT.

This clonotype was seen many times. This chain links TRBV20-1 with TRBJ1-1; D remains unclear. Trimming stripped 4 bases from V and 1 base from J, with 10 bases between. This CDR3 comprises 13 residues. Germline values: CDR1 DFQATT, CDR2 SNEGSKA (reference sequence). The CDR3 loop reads CSAIPTTNTEAFF. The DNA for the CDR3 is TGCAGTGCTATACCGACAACGAACACTGAAGCTTTCTTT.

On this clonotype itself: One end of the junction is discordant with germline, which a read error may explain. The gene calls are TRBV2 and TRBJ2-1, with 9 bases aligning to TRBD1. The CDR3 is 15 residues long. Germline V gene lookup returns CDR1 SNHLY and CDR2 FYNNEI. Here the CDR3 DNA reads TGTGCCAGCAGTGCAGACAGGGGGTCCTACAAAGAGCAGTTCTTC. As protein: CASSADRGSYKEQFF.

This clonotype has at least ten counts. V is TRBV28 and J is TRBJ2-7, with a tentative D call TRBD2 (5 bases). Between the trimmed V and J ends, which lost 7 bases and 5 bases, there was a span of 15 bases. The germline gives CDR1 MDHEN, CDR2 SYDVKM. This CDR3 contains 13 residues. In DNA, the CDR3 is TGTGCCAGCACCCGGGGTCCAGGCAACGAGCAGTACTTC. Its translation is CASTRGPGNEQYF.

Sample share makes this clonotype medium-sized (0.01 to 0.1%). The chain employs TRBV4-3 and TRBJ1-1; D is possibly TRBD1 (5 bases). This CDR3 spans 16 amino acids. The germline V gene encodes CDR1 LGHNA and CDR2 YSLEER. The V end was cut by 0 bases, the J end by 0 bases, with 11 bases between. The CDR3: CASSQELGTMNTEAFF. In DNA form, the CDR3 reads TGCGCCAGCAGCCAAGAATTAGGGACCATGAACACTGAAGCTTTCTTT.

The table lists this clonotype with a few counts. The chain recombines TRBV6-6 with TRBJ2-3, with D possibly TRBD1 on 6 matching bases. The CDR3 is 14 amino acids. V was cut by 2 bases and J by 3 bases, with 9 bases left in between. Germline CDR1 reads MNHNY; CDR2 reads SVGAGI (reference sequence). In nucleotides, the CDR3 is TGTGCCAGCAGTTACCCCGGACAGACAGATACGCAGTATTTT. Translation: CASSYPGQTDTQYF.

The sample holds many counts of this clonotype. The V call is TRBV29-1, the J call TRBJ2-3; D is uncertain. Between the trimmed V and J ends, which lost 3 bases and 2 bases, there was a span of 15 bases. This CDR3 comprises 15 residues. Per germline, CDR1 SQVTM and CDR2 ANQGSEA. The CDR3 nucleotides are TGCAGCGTTGACAGGTATACGGGCAACACAGATACGCAGTATTTT. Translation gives CSVDRYTGNTDTQYF.

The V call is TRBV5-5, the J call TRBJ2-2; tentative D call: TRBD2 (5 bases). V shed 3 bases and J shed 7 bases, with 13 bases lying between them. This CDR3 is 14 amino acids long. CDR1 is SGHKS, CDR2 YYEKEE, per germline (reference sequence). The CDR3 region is CASSYTDSGGELFF. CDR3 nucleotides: TGTGCCAGCAGCTACACGGACTCCGGCGGGGAGCTGTTTTTT.

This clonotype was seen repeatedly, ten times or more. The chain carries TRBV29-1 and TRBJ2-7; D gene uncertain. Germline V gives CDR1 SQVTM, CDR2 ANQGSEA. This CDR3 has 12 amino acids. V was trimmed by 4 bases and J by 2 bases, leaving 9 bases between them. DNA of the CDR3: TGCAGCGTTGCTTTCGATGCCTACGAGCAGTACTTC. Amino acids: CSVAFDAYEQYF.

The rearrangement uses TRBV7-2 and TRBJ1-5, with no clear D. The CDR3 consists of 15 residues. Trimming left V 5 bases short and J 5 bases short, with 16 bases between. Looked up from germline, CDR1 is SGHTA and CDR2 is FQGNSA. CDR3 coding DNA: TGTGCCAGCAGCGAGGCCGGGATTTCCGATCAGCCCCAGCATTTT. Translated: CASSEAGISDQPQHF.

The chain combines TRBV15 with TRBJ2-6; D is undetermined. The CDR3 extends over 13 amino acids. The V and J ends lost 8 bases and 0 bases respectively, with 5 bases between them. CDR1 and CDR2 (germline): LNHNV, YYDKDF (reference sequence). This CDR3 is CATAGSGANVLTF. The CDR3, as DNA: TGTGCCACCGCAGGCTCTGGGGCCAACGTCCTGACTTTC.